This entry is about one T cell receptor beta chain. What it binds is unknown. The CDR3 is 17 amino acids. Looked up from germline, CDR1 is MNHEY and CDR2 is SMNVEV (reference sequence). V shed 2 bases and J 5 bases; nucleotides not matched to a gene: 7. These data come from a study of shared clonotypes between healthy human individuals. Findings and limits, study-wide: Few donors limited the genetic and exposure-history diversity represented. Clonotype sharing across a few donors was observed for about 4.8% of naive CD4 clonotypes.

CD45RO-negative, CCR7-positively selected cells formed the naive CD8 fraction, excluding terminally differentiated effector memory CD45RA+ cells. TCRdb's copy holds only in-frame clones and misses some; the assay was immunoSEQ multiplex PCR. The table records 660,000 or so clones, around 96% of them present only once. This clonotype originated in a woman in her 30s in good health. This sequence joins TRBV27 and TRBJ2-1, with TRBD2 matching 12 bases. The sample taken for sequencing was naive CD8+ T cells sorted from blood. The CDR3 region has the DNA TGTGCCAGCAGTTTAATCCTAGCGGGAGGGCCAAACAATGAGCAGTTCTTC. Translation gives CASSLILAGGPNNEQFF.